These T cell receptor beta chains were read from a single sample in a study of OX40 agonist ivuxolimab in advanced cancers. TCRdb's table, derived via immunoSEQ multiplex PCR, lists solely in-frame clones and lacks some. Of about 73,000 clones in the sample, around four fifths are singletons; the top ten hold less than 2.5%. The sequencing used CD4+ or CD8+ T cells sorted from blood, collected in a trial of the OX40 agonist ivuxolimab. These receptors originate from an adult with an advanced solid tumor such as melanoma, head and neck, liver or kidney cancer. Both conserved end residues are part of each CDR3. The D gene is left open where the match is weak.

d_call,j_call,v_call,cdr3_aa
TRBD2,TRBJ2-7,TRBV14,CASSWGLAAYEQYF
-,TRBJ2-1,TRBV19,CASTTGTLRSYNEQFF
-,TRBJ1-4,TRBV5-6,CASSSQPATNEKLFF
-,TRBJ1-5,TRBV6-1,CASTKDSNQPQHF
TRBD1,TRBJ1-5,TRBV7-2,CASSFSGQGSNQPQHF
TRBD2,TRBJ2-1,TRBV11-3,CASRHRVREGRNEQFF
-,TRBJ2-2,TRBV2,CASLTGVSDGAGELFF
-,TRBJ2-2,TRBV19,CASSIGQVNTGELFF
TRBD1,TRBJ1-5,TRBV18,CASSGTVDQPQHF
TRBD1,TRBJ1-2,TRBV18,CASSLQGQGTNYGYTF
-,TRBJ2-2,TRBV5-1,CASSLARAPNTGELFF